This passage covers 20 T cell receptor beta chains from one sample sequenced in a study of T cells in narcolepsy. Some clones are missing from TCRdb's copy, which holds only in-frame ones; the method was immunoSEQ multiplex PCR. The profile shows 25,000 to 35,000 clones, approximately 85% of them singletons. The sequenced sample consisted of memory (CD45RA-) CD4+ T cells from blood. The origin of the receptors is a human donor in good health.

V and J are TRBV7-2 and TRBJ2-3; D is unresolved. Trimming shortened V by 2 bases and J by 2 bases, and 5 bases separated the two germline ends. The CDR3 consists of 13 residues. Germline loops: CDR1 SGHTA, CDR2 FQGNSA. The CDR3 region has the DNA TGTGCCAGCAGCTTACTTAACACAGATACGCAGTATTTT. It is translated as CASSLLNTDTQYF.

The V and J genes are TRBV7-9 and TRBJ2-1, with TRBD1 as a possible D gene (6 bases). Germline-derived CDR1 and CDR2 are SEHNR and FQNEAQ (reference sequence). V lost 5 bases to trimming and J lost 4 bases, with 15 bases between them. This CDR3 spans 15 amino acids. This CDR3 reads CASSLMTGGYNEQFF. In nucleotides, the CDR3 is TGTGCCAGCAGCCTTATGACAGGCGGATACAATGAGCAGTTCTTC.

The CDR3 DNA is TGTGCCAGCAGTGAGACAGGGGGCGAGAAACTGTTTTTT. This gives the protein CASSETGGEKLFF. The chain has TRBV2 and TRBJ1-4, with 10 bases identical to TRBD1. V gave up 3 bases and J gave up 11 bases; unmatched junction bases: 3. The CDR3 covers 13 residues. Germline V CDR1 and CDR2: SNHLY, FYNNEI.

This chain uses TRBV14 with TRBJ2-1, with D possibly being TRBD2 (6 bases). The CDR3 spans 17 residues. V was trimmed by 1 base and J by 8 bases, leaving 21 bases between them. Per the germline V gene, CDR1 is SGHDN and CDR2 is FVKESK. The DNA for the CDR3 is TGTGCCAGCAGCCAAGGGTTGCTCCTAGCGCAAATCGATGAGCAGTTCTTC. It translates to CASSQGLLLAQIDEQFF.

This clone appeared a few times. The J gene is TRBJ1-4, the V gene TRBV7-9, with TRBD1 matching 7 bases. Trimming cost V 5 bases and J 6 bases; bases outside gene matches: 12. The CDR3 length is 16 residues. Germline V gene data show CDR1 as SEHNR and CDR2 as FQNEAQ (reference sequence). The DNA for the CDR3 is TGTGCCAGCAGCAGACAAGGGACAGCGGGCCATGAAAAACTGTTTTTT. Amino acids: CASSRQGTAGHEKLFF.

The chain is built from TRBV10-2 and TRBJ2-6; the D is unclear. V dropped 3 bases and J dropped 2 bases, with 8 bases sitting between them. Germline V lookup: CDR1 WSHSY, CDR2 SAAADI. The CDR3 is 15 amino acids. DNA of the CDR3: TGCGCCAGCAGTGATTTGAGCCCTGGGGCCAACGTCCTGACTTTC. As protein: CASSDLSPGANVLTF.

V is TRBV28 and J is TRBJ1-2; D not resolved. The CDR3 contains 11 residues. V was shortened by 7 bases and J by 0 bases, with 3 bases between the two germline ends. Per the germline V gene, CDR1 is MDHEN and CDR2 is SYDVKM. The CDR3 DNA reads as TGTGCCAGCACTGCTAACTATGGCTACACCTTC. This gives the protein CASTANYGYTF.

The genes are TRBV5-1 and TRBJ2-3, with no clear D. The CDR3 has 12 amino acids. Germline assignment: CDR1 SGHRS and CDR2 YFSETQ. Trimming stripped 1 base from V and 3 bases from J, with 3 bases between. For the CDR3, the DNA is TGCGCCAGCAGCTTGCCAACAGATACGCAGTATTTT. This gives the protein CASSLPTDTQYF.

A single count supports this clone. The chain employs TRBV29-1 and TRBJ1-2; D is ambiguous. This CDR3 is built from 13 residues. Looked up from germline, CDR1 is SQVTM and CDR2 is ANQGSEA. V lost 1 base and J lost 4, with 10 bases in between. The chain's CDR3 is CSVEAEGGYGYTF. Written as DNA, the CDR3 is TGCAGCGTTGAAGCAGAGGGAGGCTATGGCTACACCTTC.

This clone was found once. At one boundary the junction diverges from the germline segment, which might be a read error. The rearrangement links TRBV19 to TRBJ1-1; 7 positions agree with TRBD1. The germline CDR1 and CDR2 sequences are LNHDA and SQIVND (reference sequence). The CDR3 runs 15 residues. The CDR3 protein is CASSRQGRGNAEAFF. CDR3 nucleotides: TGTGCCAGTTCCCGACAGGGCCGAGGGAACGCTGAAGCTTTCTTT.

This clone was seen only a few times. The chain couples TRBV5-4 to TRBJ1-5; D unclear. The germline gives CDR1 SGHNT, CDR2 YYREEE (reference sequence). Trimming left V 2 bases short and J 1 base short, with 13 bases between. This CDR3 has 16 amino acids. This CDR3 reads CASSFYSEQSNQPQHF. DNA of the CDR3: TGTGCCAGCAGCTTTTACTCAGAGCAAAGCAATCAGCCCCAGCATTTT.

J is TRBJ1-4 and V is TRBV5-4; D remains ambiguous. Germline CDR1 SGHNT, CDR2 YYREEE (reference sequence). V lost 5 bases to trimming and J lost 10 bases, with 15 bases between them. The CDR3 totals 13 residues. The CDR3 spells CASRWGGGGKLFF. CDR3 nucleotides: TGTGCCAGCAGATGGGGAGGAGGTGGAAAACTGTTTTTT.

The DNA of the CDR3 is TGTGCCAGCAGCTTCCAAGCCAGACGGGGAGGGAATTTCGGCAGTGGCTACACCTTC. This gives the protein CASSFQARRGGNFGSGYTF. The V gene is TRBV7-8, the J gene TRBJ1-2; D gene uncertain. This CDR3 has 19 amino acids. The V end lost 3 bases, the J end lost 7 bases, and 30 bases lay between the germline ends. CDR1 and CDR2 from the germline V gene are SGHVS and FQNEAQ.

The chain carries TRBV18 and TRBJ1-1; D gene ambiguous. The V end was cut by 0 bases, the J end by 2 bases, with 4 bases between. This CDR3 region has 13 residues. The germline gives CDR1 KGHSH, CDR2 LQKENI. CDR3 DNA: TGTGCCAGCTCACCACCCCCCAACACTGAAGCTTTCTTT. It codes for CASSPPPNTEAFF.

The chain employs TRBV28 and TRBJ1-3; unclear D gene. The V end was cut by 4 bases, the J end by 12 bases, with 10 bases between. This CDR3 contains 11 residues. Per the germline V gene, CDR1 is MDHEN and CDR2 is SYDVKM. CDR3 bases: TGTGCCAGCAGTTCCAGTCACGGCATATATTTT. Translating it yields CASSSSHGIYF.

V and J are TRBV14 and TRBJ2-3; D ambiguous. V gave up 1 base and J gave up 0 bases, with 14 bases separating them. The CDR3 loop spans 17 amino acids. The V gene's germline CDR1 is SGHDN and CDR2 FVKESK. The CDR3: CASSQAIGVSSTDTQYF. The CDR3 nucleotides read TGTGCCAGCAGCCAAGCTATAGGCGTCTCTAGCACAGATACGCAGTATTTT.

The chain couples TRBV18 to TRBJ1-4; D is unresolved. The CDR3 length is 13 residues. Germline assignment: CDR1 KGHSH and CDR2 LQKENI. V was shortened by 8 bases and J by 4 bases, with 11 bases between the two germline ends. The CDR3, as DNA: TGTGCCAGCGCCAAGGGCGGTAATGAAAAACTGTTTTTT. Encoded protein: CASAKGGNEKLFF.

J is TRBJ1-1 and V is TRBV30, with TRBD1 as a possible D gene (6 bases). The CDR3 has 13 amino acids. Trimming removed 3 bases at V and 1 base at J, with 9 bases between. The germline gives CDR1 GTSNPN, CDR2 SVGIG (reference sequence). In nucleotides, the CDR3 is TGTGCCTGGAGATTACAGGGGAACACTGAAGCTTTCTTT. Translated, it gives CAWRLQGNTEAFF. The full variable domain, its missing parts supplied by reference TRBV30 and TRBJ1-1, is SQTIHQWPATLVQPVGSPLSLECTVEGTSNPNLYWYRQAAGRGLQLLFYSVGIGQISSEVPQNLSASRPQDRQFILSSKKLLLSDSGFYLCAWRLQGNTEAFFGQGTRLTVV.

This clone was seen a single time. The chain combines TRBV4-1 with TRBJ2-1; TRBD2 matches 9 bases. The V gene's germline CDR1 is MGHRA and CDR2 YSYEKL. The V segment lost 5 bases and the J segment 9 bases; nucleotides outside the gene matches: 8. This CDR3 comprises 14 residues. CDR3 nucleotide sequence: TGCGCCAGCAGCGCCGGGACTAGCCTCCGTGAGCAGTTCTTC. Translated: CASSAGTSLREQFF.

In the case of this clone: Different DNA sequences within this sample yield the same CDR3. The genes are TRBV18 and TRBJ2-2; D gene uncertain. V gave up 3 bases and J gave up 2 bases, with 1 base separating them. The CDR3 spans 12 residues. Germline V gene lookup returns CDR1 KGHSH and CDR2 LQKENI. CDR3 bases: TGTGCCAGCTCACCCAACACCGGGGAGCTGTTTTTT. Encoded protein: CASSPNTGELFF. Full variable domain (remainder filled in from reference TRBV18 and TRBJ2-2): NAGVMQNPRHLVRRRGQEARLRCSPMKGHSHVYWYRQLPEEGLKFMVYLQKENIIDESGMPKERFSAEFPKEGPSILRIQQVVRGDSAAYFCASSPNTGELFFGEGSRLTVL.